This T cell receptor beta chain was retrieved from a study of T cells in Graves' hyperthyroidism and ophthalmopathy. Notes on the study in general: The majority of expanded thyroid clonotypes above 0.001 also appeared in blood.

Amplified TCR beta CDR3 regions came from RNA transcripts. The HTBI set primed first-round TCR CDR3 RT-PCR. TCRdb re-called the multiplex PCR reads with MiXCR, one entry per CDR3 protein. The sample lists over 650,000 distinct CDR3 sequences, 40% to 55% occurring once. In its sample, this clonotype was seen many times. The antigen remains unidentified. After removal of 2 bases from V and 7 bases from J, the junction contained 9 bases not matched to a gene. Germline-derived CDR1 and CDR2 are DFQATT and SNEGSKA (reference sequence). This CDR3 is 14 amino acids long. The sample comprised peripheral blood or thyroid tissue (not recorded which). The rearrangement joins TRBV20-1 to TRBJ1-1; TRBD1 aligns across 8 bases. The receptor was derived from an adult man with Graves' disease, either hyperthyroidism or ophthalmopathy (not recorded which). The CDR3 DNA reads TGCAGTGCTAGAATGCCCAGGGGGCGCGGTGAAGCTTTCTTT. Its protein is CSARMPRGRGEAFF.